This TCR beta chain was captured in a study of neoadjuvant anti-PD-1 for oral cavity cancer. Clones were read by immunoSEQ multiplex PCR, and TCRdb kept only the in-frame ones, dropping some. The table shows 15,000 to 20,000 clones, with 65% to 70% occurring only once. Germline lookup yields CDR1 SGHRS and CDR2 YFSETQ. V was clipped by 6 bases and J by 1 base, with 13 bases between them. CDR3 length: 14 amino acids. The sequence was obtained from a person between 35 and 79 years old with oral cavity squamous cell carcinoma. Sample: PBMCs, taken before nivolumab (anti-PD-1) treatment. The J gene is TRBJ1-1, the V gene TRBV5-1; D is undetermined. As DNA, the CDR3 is TGCGCCAGCACCCTTCAGGATCCGAACACTGAAGCTTTCTTT. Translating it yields CASTLQDPNTEAFF.